This T cell receptor (beta chain) was recovered during a study of a mutant IDH1 vaccine in newly diagnosed glioma. At the level of the study: In some groups vaccination began 4-6 weeks post-radiotherapy; others received it with temozolomide. Among treated patients, 62.5% were male and around 40% female, and mean age was around 40 years. Most patients had radiochemotherapy with temozolomide before enrollment; others had one alone. Study-level points and caveats: It was 80% to 95% of patients that developed vaccine-induced immune responses.

V dropped 2 bases and J dropped 6 bases, with 12 bases sitting between them. Germline V gives CDR1 SGHAT, CDR2 FQNNGV. The CDR3 length is 14 residues. As to this clone: Its antigen is as yet unknown.

Produced via immunoSEQ multiplex PCR; TCRdb's table is partial and in-frame only. The sample includes 77,000 or so clones, 75% to 90% of them seen just once. Stated time point: week 23, last vaccination. Mutant IDH1 20-mer peptide, at 300 ug, made up each vaccine dose, with topical imiquimod. The V call is TRBV11-2, the J call TRBJ2-3; D gene uncertain. Source: PBMCs, taken from a glioma patient whose treatment included an IDH1 peptide vaccine. The source of this sequence is a woman aged 45-60 years with glioma. The CDR3 DNA is TGTGCCAGCAGCTTACAACTTTCCCCCGATACGCAGTATTTT. This codes for CASSLQLSPDTQYF.